There are many counts of the clone carrying this T cell receptor beta chain. The record originates from a study of blood T cell repertoires in COVID-19. Study details: Acute-phase and convalescent COVID-19 samples originated in the United States, Italy and Spain.

The CDR3 extends over 14 amino acids. From germline, CDR1 is MNHNS and CDR2 SASEGT. Trimming shortened V by 1 base and J by 5 bases, and 9 bases separated the two germline ends. Some clones are missing from TCRdb's copy, which holds only in-frame ones; the method was immunoSEQ multiplex PCR. In the table there are 350,000 to 450,000 clones, 85% of which are singletons. The TCR originated in a woman younger than 30 with acute or convalescent COVID-19. The chain links TRBV6-1 to TRBJ1-5; no clear D gene. The specimen was peripheral blood. CDR3 protein: CASSEGGWDQPQHF. DNA for the CDR3: TGTGCCAGCAGTGAAGGAGGGTGGGATCAGCCCCAGCATTTT.